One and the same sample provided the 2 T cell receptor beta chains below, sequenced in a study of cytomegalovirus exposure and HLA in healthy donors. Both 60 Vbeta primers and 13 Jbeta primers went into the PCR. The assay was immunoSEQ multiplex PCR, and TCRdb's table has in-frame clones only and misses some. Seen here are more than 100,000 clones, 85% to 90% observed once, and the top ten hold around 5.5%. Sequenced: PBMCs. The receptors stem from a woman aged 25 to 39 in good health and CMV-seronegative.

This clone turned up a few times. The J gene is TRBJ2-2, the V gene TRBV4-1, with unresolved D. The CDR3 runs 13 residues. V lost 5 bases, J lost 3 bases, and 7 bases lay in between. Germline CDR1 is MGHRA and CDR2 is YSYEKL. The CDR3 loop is CASSFYYTGELFF. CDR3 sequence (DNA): TGCGCCAGCAGCTTTTACTACACCGGGGAGCTGTTTTTT.

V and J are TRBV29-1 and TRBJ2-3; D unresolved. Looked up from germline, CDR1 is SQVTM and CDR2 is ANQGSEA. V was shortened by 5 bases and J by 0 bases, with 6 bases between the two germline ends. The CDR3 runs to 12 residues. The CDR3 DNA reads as TGCAGCGTTCGAGGAAGCACAGATACGCAGTATTTT. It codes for CSVRGSTDTQYF.